What follows are 13 T cell receptor beta chains derived from one specimen sequenced in a study of blood T cell repertoires in COVID-19. TCRdb's table, derived via immunoSEQ multiplex PCR, lists solely in-frame clones and lacks some. The sample records tens of thousands of clones, 88% being singletons. Sequencing was performed on peripheral blood. All receptors come from a man aged 65 to 79 in a cohort sampled during active COVID-19.

The genes are TRBV7-2 and TRBJ2-1; 15 bases agree with TRBD2. The CDR3 runs 19 residues. The trim removed 5 bases at V and 1 base at J, leaving 9 bases unmatched. Germline values: CDR1 SGHTA, CDR2 FQGNSA. CDR3 DNA sequence: TGTGCCAGCAGCCCGGCCGGGACTAGCGGGAGGAGGTCCTACAATGAGCAGTTCTTC. Translation gives CASSPAGTSGRRSYNEQFF.

V is TRBV4-2 and J is TRBJ2-6; possibly TRBD1 for D (5 bases). This CDR3 has 16 amino acids. V was cut by 0 bases and J by 4 bases, with 10 bases left in between. Germline values: CDR1 LGHNA, CDR2 YNFKEQ. CDR3 sequence reads: CASSQDKGQGANVLTF. CDR3 bases: TGTGCCAGCAGCCAAGACAAGGGGCAAGGGGCCAACGTCCTGACTTTC.

J is TRBJ2-7 and V is TRBV5-5; D is possibly TRBD1 (6 bases). CDR1 SGHKS and CDR2 YYEKEE come from the germline V gene (reference sequence). The germline V and J ends were trimmed by 5 bases and 2 bases, with 11 bases remaining between them. The CDR3 has 13 amino acids. As DNA, the CDR3 is TGTGCCAGCAGTAAGGCAGGGGCCTACGAGCAGTACTTC. Its protein is CASSKAGAYEQYF.

The chain employs TRBV27 and TRBJ1-5, with D maybe TRBD1 (5 bases). Germline V CDR1 and CDR2: MNHEY, SMNVEV (reference sequence). This CDR3 has 16 residues. V dropped 3 bases and J dropped 2 bases, with 14 bases sitting between them. CDR3 coding DNA: TGTGCCAGCAGTTTTTCAGGGAATTATGGCAATCAGCCCCAGCATTTT. Translated, it gives CASSFSGNYGNQPQHF.

V is TRBV10-3 and J is TRBJ2-4, with D perhaps TRBD2 (5 bases). The V and J ends lost 0 bases and 4 bases respectively, with 10 bases between them. Germline V gene sequence: CDR1 ENHRY, CDR2 SYGVKD. The CDR3 is made up of 15 amino acids. As DNA, the CDR3 is TGTGCCATCAGTGAGTCGCAGGACTTAAAAAACATTCAGTACTTC. Amino acid sequence: CAISESQDLKNIQYF.

The rearrangement links TRBV29-1 to TRBJ1-4; D possibly corresponds to TRBD1 (6 bases). Trimming took off 6 bases at V and 6 bases at J, with 20 bases between the two ends. The CDR3 runs to 15 residues. Germline CDR1 is SQVTM and CDR2 is ANQGSEA. Here the CDR3 DNA reads TGCAGCGTCCAAGCAGGGGCCGCCCGATATGAAAAACTGTTTTTT. This gives the protein CSVQAGAARYEKLFF.

The chain recombines TRBV5-6 with TRBJ2-1; TRBD1 matches at 7 bases. The CDR3 covers 15 residues. The J segment lost 0 bases and the V segment lost 3 bases, leaving 3 bases of the junction unmatched. Germline V lookup: CDR1 SGHDT, CDR2 YYEEEE. The CDR3 region has the DNA TGTGCCAGCAGCTCGGACAGGCTCTCCTACAATGAGCAGTTCTTC. Protein sequence: CASSSDRLSYNEQFF.

V and J are TRBV27 and TRBJ2-5; 14 nucleotides align to TRBD2. V trimming: 6 bases; J trimming: 5 bases; junction bases outside the gene matches: 5. Looked up from germline, CDR1 is MNHEY and CDR2 is SMNVEV (reference sequence). This CDR3 has 15 residues. CDR3 protein: CASSKRLAGGETQYF. The CDR3 nucleotides are TGTGCCAGCAGCAAACGACTAGCGGGAGGGGAGACCCAGTACTTC.

A single count supports this clone. The chain combines TRBV18 with TRBJ2-5; D gene uncertain. With 2 bases removed from V and 5 bases from J, the gap between germline ends came to 6 bases. CDR1 is KGHSH and CDR2 is LQKENI in the germline V gene. The length of the CDR3 is 12 residues. CDR3 sequence reads: CASSPTPETQYF. CDR3 DNA sequence: TGTGCCAGCTCACCAACTCCCGAGACCCAGTACTTC.

V is TRBV18 and J is TRBJ2-7; the D is unclear. V dropped 3 bases and J dropped 6 bases, with 9 bases sitting between them. CDR1 is KGHSH, CDR2 LQKENI, per germline. This CDR3 spans 12 amino acids. The CDR3 region has the DNA TGTGCCAGCTCACCCGACACCCCCGAGCAGTACTTC. Translating it yields CASSPDTPEQYF.

This clone occurred a few times. The CDR3 nucleotides read TGTGCCATCTCGTTGGAGGGCGCTCACACCATATATTTT. The encoded protein is CAISLEGAHTIYF. The chain employs TRBV19 and TRBJ1-3; D is unresolved. The CDR3 loop spans 13 amino acids. The germline V gene encodes CDR1 LNHDA and CDR2 SQIVND (reference sequence). Trimming removed 10 bases at V and 8 bases at J, with 18 bases between. The full variable domain, in which reference TRBV19 and TRBJ1-3 provide the parts outside the CDR3, is DGGITQSPKYLFRKEGQNVTLSCEQNLNHDAMYWYRQDPGQGLRLIYYSQIVNDFQKGDIAEGYSVSREKKESFPLTVTSAQKNPTAFYLCAISLEGAHTIYFGEGSWLTVV.

The chain uses TRBV9 and TRBJ2-3; perhaps TRBD2 as D (6 bases). Trimming stripped 7 bases from V and 7 bases from J, with 13 bases between. Germline lookup yields CDR1 SGDLS and CDR2 YYNGEE. This CDR3 comprises 12 residues. The CDR3 DNA is TGTGCCAGCGGGGGGACTGGGAATACGCAGTATTTT. Translating gives CASGGTGNTQYF.

This rearrangement joins TRBV28 to TRBJ2-5; 9 bases are shared with TRBD1. The CDR3 contains 14 residues. The trim removed 7 bases at V and 6 bases at J, leaving 9 bases unmatched. Germline V gene data show CDR1 as MDHEN and CDR2 as SYDVKM. The CDR3 loop is CASTQPGQGKTQYF. The CDR3 DNA is TGTGCCAGCACCCAACCGGGACAGGGAAAGACCCAGTACTTC.